The rows below give T cell receptor beta chains drawn from one sample of a study of blood T cell repertoires in COVID-19. Assay used: immunoSEQ multiplex PCR; TCRdb lists only in-frame clones, some missing. The repertoire holds about 47,000 clones, around 90% seen once, with roughly 13% in the top ten. Sequencing used peripheral blood. Every receptor here comes from a human donor with active COVID-19. The donor label of this sample is uncertain. The CDR3 runs from the conserved cysteine through the conserved F or W. D genes are given only for firm matches. Rows give clone size only sometimes, using once, few, many, or a class for an expanded clone.

d_gene: .; v_gene: TRBV7-9; abundance: .; j_gene: TRBJ2-7; CDR3nt: TGTGCCAGCAGCCTACAGGAGCCCTACGAGCAGTACTTC; CDR3aa: CASSLQEPYEQYF
d_gene: TRBD1; v_gene: TRBV4-2; abundance: .; j_gene: TRBJ2-3; CDR3nt: TGTGCCAGCAGCCAAAATGCGAGACAGGGACCAGATACGCAGTATTTT; CDR3aa: CASSQNARQGPDTQYF
d_gene: .; v_gene: TRBV19; abundance: .; j_gene: TRBJ2-1; CDR3nt: TGTGCCAGTAGTATAGGAGTATACAATGAGCAGTTCTTC; CDR3aa: CASSIGVYNEQFF
d_gene: TRBD1; v_gene: TRBV25-1; abundance: .; j_gene: TRBJ1-1; CDR3nt: TGTGCCAGCAGTGGACAGGGGGTAGAAGGTACTGAAGCTTTCTTT; CDR3aa: CASSGQGVEGTEAFF
d_gene: TRBD2; v_gene: TRBV27; abundance: .; j_gene: TRBJ2-3; CDR3nt: TGTGCCAGCAGTTCCACCCTAGCGGGGGGTTCAGATACGCAGTATTTT; CDR3aa: CASSSTLAGGSDTQYF
d_gene: .; v_gene: TRBV25-1; abundance: .; j_gene: TRBJ1-4; CDR3nt: TGTGCCAGCAGTGAATATGGGTGGGGAGATGAAAAACTGTTTTTT; CDR3aa: CASSEYGWGDEKLFF
d_gene: TRBD1; v_gene: TRBV7-9; abundance: .; j_gene: TRBJ1-1; CDR3nt: TGTGCCAGCAGGGAAACCGGGACAGGGGACACTGAAGCTTTCTTT; CDR3aa: CASRETGTGDTEAFF
d_gene: .; v_gene: TRBV7-2; abundance: .; j_gene: TRBJ2-2; CDR3nt: TGTGCCAGCAGCCGTGGGCAGGGGCAACCCGGGGAGCTGTTTTTT; CDR3aa: CASSRGQGQPGELFF
d_gene: TRBD1; v_gene: TRBV7-9; abundance: .; j_gene: TRBJ1-2; CDR3nt: TGTGCCAGCAGTTTTACCGGGACAGGCTATGGCTACACCTTC; CDR3aa: CASSFTGTGYGYTF
d_gene: .; v_gene: TRBV4-2; abundance: .; j_gene: TRBJ1-1; CDR3nt: TGTGCCAGCAGCCAATACCTTCGGGCCCAGGGTACTGAAGCTTTCTTT; CDR3aa: CASSQYLRAQGTEAFF
d_gene: TRBD1; v_gene: TRBV2; abundance: .; j_gene: TRBJ2-7; CDR3nt: TGTGCCAGCAGGGGGACAGGGATCTACGAGCAGTACTTC; CDR3aa: CASRGTGIYEQYF
d_gene: .; v_gene: TRBV4-3; abundance: few; j_gene: TRBJ2-5; CDR3nt: TGCGCCAGCAGCCGTAGTTTGTCGCCCGTGAGGCGGGAGACCCAGTACTTC; CDR3aa: CASSRSLSPVRRETQYF
d_gene: .; v_gene: TRBV7-6; abundance: .; j_gene: TRBJ2-5; CDR3nt: TGTGCCAGCAGCTTAGTAACCGGGGTGGGGACCCAGTACTTC; CDR3aa: CASSLVTGVGTQYF
d_gene: TRBD1; v_gene: TRBV29-1; abundance: .; j_gene: TRBJ1-4; CDR3nt: TGCAGCGTCGCGGACAGGGCTAATAATGAAAAACTGTTTTTT; CDR3aa: CSVADRANNEKLFF
d_gene: .; v_gene: TRBV10-3; abundance: .; j_gene: TRBJ1-2; CDR3nt: TGTGCCTCAACAGCTAACTATGGCTACACCTTC; CDR3aa: CASTANYGYTF
d_gene: TRBD2; v_gene: TRBV2; abundance: .; j_gene: TRBJ2-3; CDR3nt: TGTGCCAGCAGGGGCGGGACTAGCGGAGGGCAGAATACGCAGTATTTT; CDR3aa: CASRGGTSGGQNTQYF
d_gene: .; v_gene: TRBV11-3; abundance: .; j_gene: TRBJ1-1; CDR3nt: TGTGCCAGCAGCCTTGGGGGGAAATCGGGCACTGAAGCTTTCTTT; CDR3aa: CASSLGGKSGTEAFF
d_gene: TRBD1; v_gene: TRBV5-1; abundance: .; j_gene: TRBJ1-4; CDR3nt: TGCGCCAGCAGCTCCTTCGGGACAGGCCGAGGTGAAAAACTGTTTTTT; CDR3aa: CASSSFGTGRGEKLFF
d_gene: TRBD2; v_gene: TRBV5-5; abundance: .; j_gene: TRBJ2-3; CDR3nt: TGTGCCAGCAGCACCGGACTAGCGGGAGCTAGCACAGATACGCAGTATTTT; CDR3aa: CASSTGLAGASTDTQYF
d_gene: TRBD1; v_gene: TRBV6-5; abundance: .; j_gene: TRBJ2-7; CDR3nt: TGTGCCAGCAGCCGTGGACAGGGGAGCTCCTACGAGCAGTACTTC; CDR3aa: CASSRGQGSSYEQYF
d_gene: .; v_gene: TRBV7-9; abundance: .; j_gene: TRBJ2-2; CDR3nt: TGTGCCAGCAGCGCCATGGGGGCCCCGAACACCGGGGAGCTGTTTTTT; CDR3aa: CASSAMGAPNTGELFF
d_gene: TRBD1; v_gene: TRBV28; abundance: .; j_gene: TRBJ1-1; CDR3nt: TGTGCCAGCAGTCCACCGGACAGGGATGAAGCTTTCTTT; CDR3aa: CASSPPDRDEAFF
d_gene: TRBD1; v_gene: TRBV2; abundance: few; j_gene: TRBJ1-5; CDR3nt: TGTGCCAGCAGTGGGGACAGCACAGGGCAGCCCCAGCATTTT; CDR3aa: CASSGDSTGQPQHF
d_gene: TRBD2; v_gene: TRBV11-3; abundance: .; j_gene: TRBJ2-5; CDR3nt: TGTGCCAGCAGCTTAATTAGCGGGGGCACGGGTCAACAAGAGACCCAGTACTTC; CDR3aa: CASSLISGGTGQQETQYF
d_gene: .; v_gene: TRBV19; abundance: .; j_gene: TRBJ1-1; CDR3nt: TGTGCCAGTAGTAAAACAGGAAACACTGAAGCTTTCTTT; CDR3aa: CASSKTGNTEAFF
d_gene: .; v_gene: TRBV2; abundance: once; j_gene: TRBJ1-5; CDR3nt: TGTGCCAGCAGGGACAGTGGGGGCCAGCCCCAGCATTTT; CDR3aa: CASRDSGGQPQHF
d_gene: .; v_gene: TRBV19; abundance: .; j_gene: TRBJ1-5; CDR3nt: TGTGCCAGTAGTATAGCCGCGGGGCAGCCCCAGCATTTT; CDR3aa: CASSIAAGQPQHF
d_gene: .; v_gene: TRBV5-4; abundance: .; j_gene: TRBJ1-3; CDR3nt: TGTGCCAGCAGCTTTTATACCCTCGGTCAGGACACCATATATTTT; CDR3aa: CASSFYTLGQDTIYF
d_gene: TRBD2; v_gene: TRBV11-2; abundance: .; j_gene: TRBJ2-7; CDR3nt: TGTGCCAGCAGCCAAGCCGGGACTAGCGGGAGGTACTTCTCCTACGAGCAGTACTTC; CDR3aa: CASSQAGTSGRYFSYEQYF
d_gene: .; v_gene: TRBV19; abundance: .; j_gene: TRBJ1-3; CDR3nt: TGTGCCAGTAGCCGGGACTCTGGAAACACCATATATTTT; CDR3aa: CASSRDSGNTIYF
d_gene: .; v_gene: TRBV12-3/TRBV12-4; abundance: .; j_gene: TRBJ1-2; CDR3nt: TGTGCCAGCAGATACAGGAACTATGGCTACACCTTC; CDR3aa: CASRYRNYGYTF
d_gene: .; v_gene: TRBV18; abundance: .; j_gene: TRBJ2-5; CDR3nt: TGTGCCAGCTCACCAGCGGAGACCCAGTACTTC; CDR3aa: CASSPAETQYF
d_gene: .; v_gene: TRBV4-1; abundance: .; j_gene: TRBJ2-7; CDR3nt: TGCGCCAGCAGCCCCCCGGACAACTCCTACGAGCAGTACTTC; CDR3aa: CASSPPDNSYEQYF
d_gene: .; v_gene: TRBV10-3; abundance: once; j_gene: TRBJ1-2; CDR3nt: TGTGCCATCAGTGAGTCCTCGGGTTGGTATGGCTACACCTTC; CDR3aa: CAISESSGWYGYTF
d_gene: TRBD2; v_gene: TRBV14; abundance: .; j_gene: TRBJ2-1; CDR3nt: TGTGCCAGCAGCCAGGCCAGCGGGAGTTTCTACAATGAGCAGTTCTTC; CDR3aa: CASSQASGSFYNEQFF
d_gene: TRBD1; v_gene: TRBV15; abundance: .; j_gene: TRBJ1-3; CDR3nt: TGTGCCACCAGCAAGGGAAGGACAGGGACTGGAAACACCATATATTTT; CDR3aa: CATSKGRTGTGNTIYF
d_gene: .; v_gene: TRBV12-3/TRBV12-4; abundance: .; j_gene: TRBJ2-1; CDR3nt: TGTGCCAGTCCGGATTTCCGGGGGGAGCAGTTCTTC; CDR3aa: CASPDFRGEQFF
d_gene: TRBD1; v_gene: TRBV2; abundance: .; j_gene: TRBJ1-1; CDR3nt: TGTGCCAGCAGTGAAGAGGGTCTGGGACAGACGAACACTGAAGCTTTCTTT; CDR3aa: CASSEEGLGQTNTEAFF
d_gene: .; v_gene: TRBV5-7; abundance: .; j_gene: TRBJ1-2; CDR3nt: TGTGCCAGCAGCCTCCCTCTCCGGAGATGTGGCTACACCTTC; CDR3aa: CASSLPLRRCGYTF
d_gene: TRBD2; v_gene: TRBV5-1; abundance: .; j_gene: TRBJ2-1; CDR3nt: TGCGCCAGCAGCTTGGGACTAGCGGGAGGGGTCGGCGGGCAGTTCTTC; CDR3aa: CASSLGLAGGVGGQFF
d_gene: .; v_gene: TRBV2; abundance: .; j_gene: TRBJ2-1; CDR3nt: TGTGCCAGCAGGGACAGTTACAATGAGCAGTTCTTC; CDR3aa: CASRDSYNEQFF
d_gene: TRBD1; v_gene: TRBV6-8; abundance: .; j_gene: TRBJ2-5; CDR3nt: TGTGCCAGCAGTTCGGACAGGGGGGGGGAGACCCAGTACTTC; CDR3aa: CASSSDRGGETQYF
d_gene: .; v_gene: TRBV4-2; abundance: .; j_gene: TRBJ1-1; CDR3nt: TGTGCCAGCAGCCAAGTCTCGGGGGGGGTGAACACTGAAGCTTTCTTT; CDR3aa: CASSQVSGGVNTEAFF
d_gene: .; v_gene: TRBV5-1; abundance: .; j_gene: TRBJ2-7; CDR3nt: TGCGCCAGCAGCCCGGGAAGGCAGGCGCATCGGCTGTACTTC; CDR3aa: CASSPGRQAHRLYF
d_gene: .; v_gene: TRBV18; abundance: .; j_gene: TRBJ1-2; CDR3nt: TGTGCCAGCTCACTCTCGGCTAACTATGGCTACACCTTC; CDR3aa: CASSLSANYGYTF
d_gene: TRBD1; v_gene: TRBV5-4; abundance: .; j_gene: TRBJ2-2; CDR3nt: TGTGCCAGCAGCTTGGCCAAGGGACAGGGGGCGTGTGGGGAGCTGTTTTTT; CDR3aa: CASSLAKGQGACGELFF
d_gene: TRBD1; v_gene: TRBV2; abundance: .; j_gene: TRBJ1-1; CDR3nt: TGTGCCAGCAGGGGGGGACAGGTGAACACTGAAGCTTTCTTT; CDR3aa: CASRGGQVNTEAFF
d_gene: .; v_gene: TRBV19; abundance: .; j_gene: TRBJ2-2; CDR3nt: TGTGCCAGTAGTCCTCGGGACTTAGGAGCCGGGGAGCTGTTTTTT; CDR3aa: CASSPRDLGAGELFF
d_gene: .; v_gene: TRBV21-1; abundance: .; j_gene: TRBJ2-7; CDR3nt: TGTGCCAGCAGCAAAGTGTCTAGCGGGCCCTACTACGAGCAGTACTTC; CDR3aa: CASSKVSSGPYYEQYF
d_gene: TRBD1; v_gene: TRBV19; abundance: few; j_gene: TRBJ1-2; CDR3nt: TGTGCCAGTACCCCGGACAGGGGGCGCCGGTATGGCTACACCTTC; CDR3aa: CASTPDRGRRYGYTF
d_gene: TRBD1; v_gene: TRBV24-1; abundance: once; j_gene: TRBJ1-5; CDR3nt: TGTGCCACCAGTGGGACAGGGTATCAGCCCCAGCATTTT; CDR3aa: CATSGTGYQPQHF
d_gene: TRBD2; v_gene: TRBV29-1; abundance: .; j_gene: TRBJ2-1; CDR3nt: TGCAGCTCTAGAATCGGGACTAGCGTCTACAATGAGCAGTTCTTC; CDR3aa: CSSRIGTSVYNEQFF